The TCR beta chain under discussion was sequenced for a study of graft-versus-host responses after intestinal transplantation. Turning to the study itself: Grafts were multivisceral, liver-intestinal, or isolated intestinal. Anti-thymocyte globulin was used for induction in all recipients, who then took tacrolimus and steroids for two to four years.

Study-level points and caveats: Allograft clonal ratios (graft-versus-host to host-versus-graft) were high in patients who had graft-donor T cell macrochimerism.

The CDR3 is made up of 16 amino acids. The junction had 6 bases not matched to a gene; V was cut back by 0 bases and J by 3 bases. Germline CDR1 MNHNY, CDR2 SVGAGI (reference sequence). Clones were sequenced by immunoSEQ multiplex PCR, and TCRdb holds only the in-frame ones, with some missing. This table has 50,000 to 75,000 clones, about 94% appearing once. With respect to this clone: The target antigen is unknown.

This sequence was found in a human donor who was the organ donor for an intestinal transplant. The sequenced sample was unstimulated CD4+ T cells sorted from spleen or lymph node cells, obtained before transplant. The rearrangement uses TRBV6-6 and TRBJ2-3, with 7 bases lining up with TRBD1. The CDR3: CASSYSSGTATDTQYF. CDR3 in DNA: TGTGCCAGCAGTTACTCGTCCGGGACAGCTACAGATACGCAGTATTTT.